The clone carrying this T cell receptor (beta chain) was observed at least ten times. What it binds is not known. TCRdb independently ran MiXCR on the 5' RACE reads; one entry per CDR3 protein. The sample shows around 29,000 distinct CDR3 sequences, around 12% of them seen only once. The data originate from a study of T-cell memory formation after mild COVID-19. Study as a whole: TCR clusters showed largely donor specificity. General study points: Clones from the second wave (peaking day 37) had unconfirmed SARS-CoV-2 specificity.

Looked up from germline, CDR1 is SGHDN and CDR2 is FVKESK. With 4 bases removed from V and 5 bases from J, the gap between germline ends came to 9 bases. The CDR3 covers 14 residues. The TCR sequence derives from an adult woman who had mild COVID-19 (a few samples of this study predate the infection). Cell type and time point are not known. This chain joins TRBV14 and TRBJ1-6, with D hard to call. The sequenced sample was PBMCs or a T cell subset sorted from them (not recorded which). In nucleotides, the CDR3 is TGTGCCAGCAGCCCCGCCACACATAATTCACCCCTCCACTTT. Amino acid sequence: CASSPATHNSPLHF. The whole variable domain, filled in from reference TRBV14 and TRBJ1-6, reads EAGVTQFPSHSVIEKGQTVTLRCDPISGHDNLYWYRRVMGKEIKFLLHFVKESKQDESGMPNNRFLAERTGGTYSTLKVQPAELEDSGVYFCASSPATHNSPLHFGNGTRLTVT.